This T cell receptor beta chain came from a study of CD8+ T cells in alopecia areata. Study in general: Using the percentage of affected scalp area, treated patients' severity was scored. Notes on the study in general: Tofacitinib produced a significant decrease in scalp clonality and in expanded CD8+ clones among the top 100. When scalp samples are sequenced, resident alphabeta T cells of normal skin are also captured.

V gave up 3 bases and J gave up 5 bases; unmatched junction bases: 4. Germline V gene sequence: CDR1 SGHRS, CDR2 YFSETQ. This CDR3 spans 14 amino acids. After isolation, RNA underwent reverse transcription to generate cDNA as the sequencing template. This table comes from immunoSEQ multiplex PCR, and its TCRdb copy is limited to in-frame clones, with some not included. The top ten clones hold approximately 12% of a sample with around 110,000 clones, roughly three fifths of them seen once. Treatment given: oral pan-JAK inhibitor, 5-10 mg twice daily. Researchers gathered lesional scalp punch biopsies and peripheral blood from patients with alopecia areata. Of note for this clone: Its antigen is still unknown.

The chain has TRBV5-1 and TRBJ2-1; 8 bases agree with TRBD1. Sample: CD8+ T cells sorted from blood, taken at week 24, from a patient treated with tofacitinib. This clonotype originated in a human donor with alopecia areata. The CDR3 is CASSSWTGNNEQFF. Here the CDR3 DNA reads TGCGCCAGCAGCTCCTGGACAGGGAACAATGAGCAGTTCTTC.